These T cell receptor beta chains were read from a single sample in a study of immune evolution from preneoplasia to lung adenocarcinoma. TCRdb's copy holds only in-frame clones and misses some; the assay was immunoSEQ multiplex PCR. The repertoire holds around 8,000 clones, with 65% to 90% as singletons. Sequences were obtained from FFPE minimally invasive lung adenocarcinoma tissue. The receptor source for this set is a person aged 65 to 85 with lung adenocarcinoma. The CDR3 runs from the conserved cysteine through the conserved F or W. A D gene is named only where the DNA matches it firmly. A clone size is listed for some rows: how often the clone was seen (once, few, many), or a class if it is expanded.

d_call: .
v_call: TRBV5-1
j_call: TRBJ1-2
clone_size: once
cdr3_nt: TGCGCCAGCAGCTTGGACGAACCCGAGGATGGCTACACCTTC
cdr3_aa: CASSLDEPEDGYTF

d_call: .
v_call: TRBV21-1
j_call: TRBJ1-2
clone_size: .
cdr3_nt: TGTGCCAGCAGCAAAGCGAGGCACAGAGGGGACTATGGCTACACCTTC
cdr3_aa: CASSKARHRGDYGYTF

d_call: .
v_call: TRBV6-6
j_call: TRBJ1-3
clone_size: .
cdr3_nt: TGTGCCAGCAGTTACTCGACAGGAAGCTCTGGAAACACCATATATTTT
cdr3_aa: CASSYSTGSSGNTIYF

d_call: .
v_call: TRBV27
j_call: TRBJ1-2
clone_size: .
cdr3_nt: TGTGCCAGCCGTTATTCGGGGGCTAACTATGGCTACACCTTC
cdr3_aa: CASRYSGANYGYTF

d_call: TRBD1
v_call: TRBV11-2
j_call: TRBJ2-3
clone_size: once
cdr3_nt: TGTGCCAGCAGCTTAGAACAGGGGGCAGCAGATACGCAGTATTTT
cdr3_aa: CASSLEQGAADTQYF

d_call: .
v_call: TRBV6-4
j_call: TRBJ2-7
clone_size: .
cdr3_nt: TGTGCCAGCAGTGATGCTCAGACCTTTATCTACGAGCAGTACTTC
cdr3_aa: CASSDAQTFIYEQYF

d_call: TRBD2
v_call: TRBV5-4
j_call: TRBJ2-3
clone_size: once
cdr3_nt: TGTGCCAGCAGCTTGCCCGGGACTAGCGCGGGCACAGATACGCAGTATTTT
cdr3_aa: CASSLPGTSAGTDTQYF

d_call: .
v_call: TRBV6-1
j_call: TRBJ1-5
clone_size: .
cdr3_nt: TGTGCCAGCAGTGAACAGGGAGGAGACAATCAGCCCCAGCATTTT
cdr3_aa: CASSEQGGDNQPQHF

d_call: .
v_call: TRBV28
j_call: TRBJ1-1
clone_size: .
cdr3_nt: TGTGCCAGCAGTCCTTATGGGACTTGGAACACTGAAGCTTTCTTT
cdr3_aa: CASSPYGTWNTEAFF

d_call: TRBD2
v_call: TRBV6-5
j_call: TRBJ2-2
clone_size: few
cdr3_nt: TGTGCCAGCAGTTACGCTAGCGGGGTCACCGGGGAGCTGTTTTTT
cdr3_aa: CASSYASGVTGELFF

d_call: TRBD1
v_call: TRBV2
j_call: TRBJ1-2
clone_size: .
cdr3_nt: TGTGCCAGCAGTGAACGACAGGGGGCCTTTCACAACTATGGCTACACCTTC
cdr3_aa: CASSERQGAFHNYGYTF

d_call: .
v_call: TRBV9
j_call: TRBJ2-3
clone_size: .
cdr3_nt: TGTGCCAGCAGCTCCAGCCGGACTTTCACAGATACGCAGTATTTT
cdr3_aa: CASSSSRTFTDTQYF

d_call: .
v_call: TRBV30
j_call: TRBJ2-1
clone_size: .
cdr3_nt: TGTGCCCTGATGCGGCAGAGCTCCTACAATGAGCAGTTCTTC
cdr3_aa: CALMRQSSYNEQFF

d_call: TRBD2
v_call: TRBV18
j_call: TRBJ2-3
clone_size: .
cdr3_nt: TGTGCCAGCTCACCGACTAGCGGAGACCCTACGCAGTATTTT
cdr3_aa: CASSPTSGDPTQYF

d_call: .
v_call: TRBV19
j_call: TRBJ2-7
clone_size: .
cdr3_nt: TGTGCCAGTACAAGTGCGACCTACGAGCAGTACTTC
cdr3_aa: CASTSATYEQYF

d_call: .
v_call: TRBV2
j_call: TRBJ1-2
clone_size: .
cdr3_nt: TGTGCCAGCAGGCATAGGGCTACAGATACCAACCGTCAGAAGTATGGCTACACCTTC
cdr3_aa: CASRHRATDTNRQKYGYTF

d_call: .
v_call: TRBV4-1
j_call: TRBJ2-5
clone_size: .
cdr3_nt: TGCGCCAGCAGCCAAGATCTAGGGTTTCAAGAGACCCAGTACTTC
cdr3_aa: CASSQDLGFQETQYF

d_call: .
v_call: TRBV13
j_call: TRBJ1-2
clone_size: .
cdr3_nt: TGTGCCAGCAGCTTACCAGGGCGAGGCTACACCTTC
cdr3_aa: CASSLPGRGYTF

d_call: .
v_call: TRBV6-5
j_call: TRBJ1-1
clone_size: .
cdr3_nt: TGTGCCAGCAGCAGACAGAACACTGAAGCTTTCTTT
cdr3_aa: CASSRQNTEAFF

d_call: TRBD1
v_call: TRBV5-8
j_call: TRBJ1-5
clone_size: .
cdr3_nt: TGTGCCAGCAGCTTCCGCTCGACAGGGACTCGCAATCAGCCCCAGCATTTT
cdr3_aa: CASSFRSTGTRNQPQHF